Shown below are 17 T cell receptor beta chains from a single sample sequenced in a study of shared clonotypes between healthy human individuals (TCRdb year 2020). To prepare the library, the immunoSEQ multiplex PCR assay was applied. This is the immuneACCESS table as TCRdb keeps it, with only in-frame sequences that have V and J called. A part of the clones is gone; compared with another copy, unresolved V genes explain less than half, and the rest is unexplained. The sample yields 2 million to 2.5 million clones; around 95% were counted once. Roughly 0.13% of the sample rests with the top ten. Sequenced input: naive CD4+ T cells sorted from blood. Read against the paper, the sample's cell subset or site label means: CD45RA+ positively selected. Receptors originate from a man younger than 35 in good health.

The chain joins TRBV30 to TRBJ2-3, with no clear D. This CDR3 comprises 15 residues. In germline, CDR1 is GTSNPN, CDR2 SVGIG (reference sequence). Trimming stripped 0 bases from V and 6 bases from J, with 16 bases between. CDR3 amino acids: CAWSVGTASRDTQYF. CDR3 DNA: TGTGCCTGGAGTGTTGGAACGGCCTCGCGGGATACGCAGTATTTT.

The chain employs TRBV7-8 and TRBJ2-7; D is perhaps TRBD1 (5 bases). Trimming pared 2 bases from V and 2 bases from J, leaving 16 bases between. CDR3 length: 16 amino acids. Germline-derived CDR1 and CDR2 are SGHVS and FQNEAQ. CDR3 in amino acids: CASSLRAQGRTYEQYF. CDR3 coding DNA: TGTGCCAGCAGCTTAAGGGCGCAGGGAAGAACCTACGAGCAGTACTTC.

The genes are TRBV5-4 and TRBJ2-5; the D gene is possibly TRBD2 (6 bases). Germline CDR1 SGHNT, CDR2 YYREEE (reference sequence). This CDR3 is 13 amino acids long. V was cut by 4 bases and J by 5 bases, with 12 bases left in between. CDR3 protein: CASSGGLPETQYF. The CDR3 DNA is TGTGCCAGCAGCGGGGGACTCCCCGAGACCCAGTACTTC.

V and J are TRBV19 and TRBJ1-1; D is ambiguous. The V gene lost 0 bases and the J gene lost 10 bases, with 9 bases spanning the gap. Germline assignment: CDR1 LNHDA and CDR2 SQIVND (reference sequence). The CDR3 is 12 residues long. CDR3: CASSIEARRAFF. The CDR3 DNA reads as TGTGCCAGTAGTATAGAAGCGAGGAGAGCTTTCTTT.

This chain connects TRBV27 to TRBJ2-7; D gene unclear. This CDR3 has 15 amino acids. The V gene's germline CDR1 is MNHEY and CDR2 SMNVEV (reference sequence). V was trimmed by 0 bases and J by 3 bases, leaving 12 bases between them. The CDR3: CASSLSGLAYYEQYF. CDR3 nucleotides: TGTGCCAGCAGTTTATCTGGGCTGGCGTACTACGAGCAGTACTTC.

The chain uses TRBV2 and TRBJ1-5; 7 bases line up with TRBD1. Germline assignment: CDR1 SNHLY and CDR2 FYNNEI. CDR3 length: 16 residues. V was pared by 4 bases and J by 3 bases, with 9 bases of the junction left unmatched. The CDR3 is CASSGVGTEFNQPQHF. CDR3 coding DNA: TGTGCCAGCAGTGGTGTGGGGACAGAATTCAATCAGCCCCAGCATTTT. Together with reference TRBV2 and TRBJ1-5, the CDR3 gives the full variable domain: EPEVTQTPSHQVTQMGQEVILRCVPISNHLYFYWYRQILGQKVEFLVSFYNNEISEKSEIFDDQFSVERPDGSNFTLKIRSTKLEDSAMYFCASSGVGTEFNQPQHFGDGTRLSIL.

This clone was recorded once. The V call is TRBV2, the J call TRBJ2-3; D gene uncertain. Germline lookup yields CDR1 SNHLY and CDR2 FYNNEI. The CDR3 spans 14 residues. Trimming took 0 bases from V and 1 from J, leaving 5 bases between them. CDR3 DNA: TGTGCCAGCAGTGAAGCGTTCGGCACAGATACGCAGTATTTT. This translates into CASSEAFGTDTQYF.

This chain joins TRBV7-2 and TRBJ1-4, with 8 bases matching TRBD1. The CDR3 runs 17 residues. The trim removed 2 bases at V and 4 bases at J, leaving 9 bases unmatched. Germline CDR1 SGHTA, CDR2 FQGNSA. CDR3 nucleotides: TGTGCCAGCAGCTTATCCAACAGGGGGGCGCATAATGAAAAACTGTTTTTT. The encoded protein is CASSLSNRGAHNEKLFF.

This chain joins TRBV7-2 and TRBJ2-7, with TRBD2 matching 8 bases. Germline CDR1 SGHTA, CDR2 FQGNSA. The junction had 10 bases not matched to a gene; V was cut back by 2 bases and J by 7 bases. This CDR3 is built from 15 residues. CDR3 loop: CASSLRTGGPGEQYF. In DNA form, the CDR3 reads TGTGCCAGCAGCTTACGGACGGGAGGGCCGGGTGAGCAGTACTTC.

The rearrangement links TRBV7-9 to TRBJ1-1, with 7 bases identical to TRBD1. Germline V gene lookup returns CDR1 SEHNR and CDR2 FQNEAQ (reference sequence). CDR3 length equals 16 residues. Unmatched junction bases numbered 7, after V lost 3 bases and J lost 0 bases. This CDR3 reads CASSFPRGVMNTEAFF. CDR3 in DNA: TGTGCCAGCAGCTTCCCCAGGGGGGTCATGAACACTGAAGCTTTCTTT.

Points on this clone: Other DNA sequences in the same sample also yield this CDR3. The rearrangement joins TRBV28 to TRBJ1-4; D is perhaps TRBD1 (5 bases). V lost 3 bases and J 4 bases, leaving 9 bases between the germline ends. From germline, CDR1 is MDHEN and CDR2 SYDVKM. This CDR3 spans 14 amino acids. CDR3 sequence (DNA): TGTGCCAGCAGTTTGCCCGGGGGTAATGAAAAACTGTTTTTT. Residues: CASSLPGGNEKLFF.

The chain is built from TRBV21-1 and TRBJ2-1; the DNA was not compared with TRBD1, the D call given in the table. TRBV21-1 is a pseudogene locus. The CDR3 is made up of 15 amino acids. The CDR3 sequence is CASRMGQGSANEQFF. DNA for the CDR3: TGTGCCAGCAGGATGGGACAGGGATCGGCCAATGAGCAGTTCTTC.

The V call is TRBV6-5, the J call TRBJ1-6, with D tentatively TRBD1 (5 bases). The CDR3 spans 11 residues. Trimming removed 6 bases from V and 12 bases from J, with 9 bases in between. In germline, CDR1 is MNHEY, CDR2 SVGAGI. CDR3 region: CASSLGEPLHF. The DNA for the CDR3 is TGTGCCAGCAGCCTGGGGGAACCCCTCCACTTT.

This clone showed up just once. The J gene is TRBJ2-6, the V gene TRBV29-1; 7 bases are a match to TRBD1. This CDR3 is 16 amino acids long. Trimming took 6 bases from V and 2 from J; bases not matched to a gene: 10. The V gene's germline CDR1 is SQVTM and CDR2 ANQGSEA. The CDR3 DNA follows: TGCAGCGTCCTCGACAGGGCCCAGCCTGGGGCCAACGTCCTGACTTTC. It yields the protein CSVLDRAQPGANVLTF.

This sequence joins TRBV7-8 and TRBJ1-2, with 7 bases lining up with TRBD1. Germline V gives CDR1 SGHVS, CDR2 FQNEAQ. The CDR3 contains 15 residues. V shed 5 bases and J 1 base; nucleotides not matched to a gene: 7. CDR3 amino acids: CASSPDRSLNYGYTF. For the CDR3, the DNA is TGTGCCAGCAGCCCGGACAGGTCCCTTAACTATGGCTACACCTTC.

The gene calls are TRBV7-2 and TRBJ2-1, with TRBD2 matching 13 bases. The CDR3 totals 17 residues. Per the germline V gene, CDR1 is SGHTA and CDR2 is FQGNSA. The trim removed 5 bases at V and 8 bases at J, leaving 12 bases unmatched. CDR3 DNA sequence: TGTGCCAGCAGCCCTGGCCCTAGACTAGCGGGAGGCCATGAGCAGTTCTTC. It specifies CASSPGPRLAGGHEQFF. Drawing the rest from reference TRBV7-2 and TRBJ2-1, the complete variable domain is GAGVSQSPSNKVTEKGKDVELRCDPISGHTALYWYRQSLGQGLEFLIYFQGNSAPDKSGLPSDRFSAERTGGSVSTLTIQRTQQEDSAVYLCASSPGPRLAGGHEQFFGPGTRLTVL.

For the CDR3, the DNA is TGTGCCAGCTCACCAATCCCGGGACAGCCGAATTCACCCCTCCACTTT. It encodes CASSPIPGQPNSPLHF. The chain joins TRBV18 to TRBJ1-6; TRBD1 aligns across 7 bases. In germline, CDR1 is KGHSH, CDR2 LQKENI. The CDR3 extends over 16 amino acids. Trimming cost V 2 bases and J 7 bases; bases outside gene matches: 8.